This entry describes one T cell receptor beta chain. The data belong to a study of cytotoxic CD8 clonotypes in ibrutinib-treated CLL. Whole-study context: After median approximately 70 months, roughly 14 stayed in remission, about twelve progressed; responses roughly 24 partial, 2 complete. The authors obtained response samples at a median of around eleven months of treatment, range 6 to 36.

Sequencing sought depths of 1 in 200,000 to 1 in 1 million T cells. TCRdb's table, derived via immunoSEQ multiplex PCR, lists solely in-frame clones and lacks some. The sample carries tens of thousands of clones, around 85% recorded once. V was clipped by 5 bases and J by 2 bases; unmatched bases: 6. This CDR3 has 15 residues. Germline-derived CDR1 and CDR2 are MNHEY and SMNVEV (reference sequence). This chain uses TRBV27 with TRBJ1-5; TRBD1 matches at 7 bases. The specimen was PBMCs, collected after 24 months of ibrutinib treatment. The sequence derives from a human donor with chronic lymphocytic leukemia. CDR3 bases: TGTGCCAGCAGTCCTTACAGGGGAGGCAATCAGCCCCAGCATTTT. Its translation: CASSPYRGGNQPQHF.